This entry lists 7 T cell receptor beta chains sequenced from one sample in a study of T cell clonotyping in hematopoietic cell transplantation. This sample's time point: recipient sample about 28 days before transplant, after cytoreduction. TCRdb keeps only in-frame clones here, not all; method: immunoSEQ multiplex PCR. The table includes some 11,000 clones, about 92% detected once. The sequencing here drew on peripheral blood mononuclear cells, taken before stem cell transplant. The origin of the receptors is a woman aged 35 to 49 with acute myeloid leukemia. Some clones in this sample may be carry-over from other donors' samples.

The J gene is TRBJ1-2, the V gene TRBV27; 10 bases fit TRBD1. Germline CDR1 is MNHEY and CDR2 is SMNVEV (reference sequence). This CDR3 is built from 14 residues. V dropped 6 bases and J dropped 8; count of bases not matched to a gene: 9. The CDR3 region is CASSSAGQGRGYTF. The CDR3 coding sequence is TGTGCCAGCAGCTCGGCGGGACAGGGGCGAGGCTACACCTTC.

The chain joins TRBV25-1 to TRBJ2-6; D not resolved. In germline, CDR1 is MGHDK, CDR2 SYGVNS. V was clipped by 4 bases and J by 1 base, with 8 bases between them. The CDR3 is 15 amino acids. The CDR3 is CASSGFGSGANVLTF. The CDR3 DNA reads as TGTGCCAGCAGTGGTTTCGGTTCTGGGGCCAACGTCCTGACTTTC.

This chain uses TRBV6-1 with TRBJ2-2; possible D gene TRBD2, 6 bases. V gave up 1 base and J gave up 0 bases, with 6 bases separating them. CDR3 length equals 15 residues. Germline CDR1 MNHNS, CDR2 SASEGT. The CDR3 here is CASSEGLANTGELFF. CDR3 nucleotide sequence: TGTGCCAGCAGTGAAGGACTAGCGAACACCGGGGAGCTGTTTTTT.

This clone has only one observation. The J gene is TRBJ2-5, the V gene TRBV7-6; 10 bases align to TRBD2. This CDR3 is built from 14 residues. Per germline, CDR1 SGHVS and CDR2 FNYEAQ. V lost 5 bases and J lost 4; bases outside the gene matches: 4. The CDR3 DNA reads TGTGCCAGCAGCGCGGGACTAGCGCTAGAGACCCAGTACTTC. As protein: CASSAGLALETQYF.

The chain joins TRBV9 to TRBJ1-3; D unclear. V was shortened by 4 bases and J by 4 bases, with 18 bases between the two germline ends. Germline-derived CDR1 and CDR2 are SGDLS and YYNGEE. The CDR3 contains 16 residues. The CDR3 loop is CASSPDVRGSGNTIYF. CDR3 sequence (DNA): TGTGCCAGCAGCCCAGACGTTAGAGGGTCCGGAAACACCATATATTTT. The whole variable domain, remainder taken from reference TRBV9 and TRBJ1-3, is DSGVTQTPKHLITATGQRVTLRCSPRSGDLSVYWYQQSLDQGLQFLIQYYNGEERAKGNILERFSAQQFPDLHSELNLSSLELGDSALYFCASSPDVRGSGNTIYFGEGSWLTVV.

J is TRBJ1-1 and V is TRBV19, with TRBD1 matching over 8 bases. This CDR3 has 16 amino acids. Trimming cost V 4 bases and J 2 bases; bases outside gene matches: 9. Germline assignment: CDR1 LNHDA and CDR2 SQIVND (reference sequence). CDR3 residues: CASSKRQGSGNTEAFF. CDR3 sequence (DNA): TGTGCCAGTAGTAAACGACAGGGGTCGGGAAACACTGAAGCTTTCTTT.

The genes are TRBV7-8 and TRBJ2-3; 9 nucleotides align to TRBD2. The CDR3 runs 16 residues. Germline CDR1 SGHVS, CDR2 FQNEAQ. The V and J ends lost 2 bases and 3 bases, in that order; junction bases with no gene match: 6. This chain's CDR3 is CASSLLELAGTDTQYF. The CDR3 bases are TGTGCCAGCAGCTTATTGGAACTAGCGGGTACAGATACGCAGTATTTT.